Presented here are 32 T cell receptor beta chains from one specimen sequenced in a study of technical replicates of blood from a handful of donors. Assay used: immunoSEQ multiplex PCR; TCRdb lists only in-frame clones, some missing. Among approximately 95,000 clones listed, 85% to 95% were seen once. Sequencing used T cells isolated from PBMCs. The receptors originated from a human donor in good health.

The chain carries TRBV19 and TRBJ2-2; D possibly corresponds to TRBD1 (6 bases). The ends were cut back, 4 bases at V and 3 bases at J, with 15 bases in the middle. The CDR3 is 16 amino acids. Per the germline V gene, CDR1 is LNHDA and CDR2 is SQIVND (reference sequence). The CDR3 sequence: CASSTRQEEYTGELFF. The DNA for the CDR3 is TGTGCCAGTAGTACCCGACAGGAGGAATACACCGGGGAGCTGTTTTTT.

The CDR3 region has the DNA TGTGCCAGCAGTCCGGGGACTAGCGGGAGGGCTACTGATGAGCAGTTCTTC. It translates to CASSPGTSGRATDEQFF. This rearrangement joins TRBV28 to TRBJ2-1; 16 bases agree with TRBD2. CDR3 size: 17 residues. CDR1 is MDHEN, CDR2 SYDVKM, per germline. Losses at the gene ends were 5 bases for V and 8 bases for J; bases not matched to a gene: 9. Drawing the rest from reference TRBV28 and TRBJ2-1, the complete variable domain is DVKVTQSSRYLVKRTGEKVFLECVQDMDHENMFWYRQDPGLGLRLIYFSYDVKMKEKGDIPEGYSVSREKKERFSLILESASTNQTSMYLCASSPGTSGRATDEQFFGPGTRLTVL.

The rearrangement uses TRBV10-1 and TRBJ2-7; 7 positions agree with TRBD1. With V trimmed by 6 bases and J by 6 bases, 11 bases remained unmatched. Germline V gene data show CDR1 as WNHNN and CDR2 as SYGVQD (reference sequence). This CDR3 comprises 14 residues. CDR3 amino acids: CASSAADRVAEQYF. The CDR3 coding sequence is TGCGCCAGCAGCGCCGCCGACAGGGTCGCCGAGCAGTACTTC.

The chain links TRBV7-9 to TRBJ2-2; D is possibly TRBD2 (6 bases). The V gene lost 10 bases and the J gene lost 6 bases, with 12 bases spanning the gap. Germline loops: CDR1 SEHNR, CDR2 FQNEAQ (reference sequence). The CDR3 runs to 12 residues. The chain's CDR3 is CAKVGGAGELFF. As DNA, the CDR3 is TGTGCCAAAGTAGGAGGGGCCGGGGAGCTGTTTTTT.

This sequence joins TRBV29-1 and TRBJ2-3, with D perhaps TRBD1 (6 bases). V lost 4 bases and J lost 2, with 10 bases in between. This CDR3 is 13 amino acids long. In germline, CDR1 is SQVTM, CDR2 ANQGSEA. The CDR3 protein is CSVGDTNTDTQYF. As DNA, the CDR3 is TGCAGCGTTGGGGACACAAACACAGATACGCAGTATTTT.

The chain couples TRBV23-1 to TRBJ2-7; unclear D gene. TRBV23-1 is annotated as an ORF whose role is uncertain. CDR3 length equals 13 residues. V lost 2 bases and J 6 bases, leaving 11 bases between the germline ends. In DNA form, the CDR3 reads TGCGCCAGCAGTCAACGACACCCCCGCGAGCAGTACTTC. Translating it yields CASSQRHPREQYF.

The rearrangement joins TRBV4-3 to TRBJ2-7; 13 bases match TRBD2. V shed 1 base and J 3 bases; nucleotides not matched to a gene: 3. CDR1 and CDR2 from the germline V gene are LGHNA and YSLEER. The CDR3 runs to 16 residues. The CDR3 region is CASSQGLAGGLYEQYF. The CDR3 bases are TGCGCCAGCAGCCAAGGACTAGCGGGAGGTCTCTACGAGCAGTACTTC.

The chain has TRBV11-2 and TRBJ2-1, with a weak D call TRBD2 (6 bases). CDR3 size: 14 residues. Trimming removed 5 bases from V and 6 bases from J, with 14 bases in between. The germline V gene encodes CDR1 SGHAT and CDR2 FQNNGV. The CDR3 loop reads CASSGDRLVNEQFF. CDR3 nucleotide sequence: TGTGCCAGCAGCGGCGACCGACTAGTCAATGAGCAGTTCTTC.

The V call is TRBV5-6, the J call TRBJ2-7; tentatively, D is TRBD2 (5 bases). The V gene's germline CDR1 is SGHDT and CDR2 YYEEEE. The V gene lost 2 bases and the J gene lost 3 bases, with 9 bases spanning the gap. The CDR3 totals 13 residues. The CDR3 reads CASSFYGNYEQYF. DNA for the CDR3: TGTGCCAGCAGCTTTTACGGGAACTACGAGCAGTACTTC.

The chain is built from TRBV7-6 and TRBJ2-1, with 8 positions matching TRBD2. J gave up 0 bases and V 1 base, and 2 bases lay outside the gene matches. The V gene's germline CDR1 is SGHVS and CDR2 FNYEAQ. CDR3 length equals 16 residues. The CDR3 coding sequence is TGTGCCAGCAGCTTAGGCCTAGCGGGCTCCTACAATGAGCAGTTCTTC. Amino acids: CASSLGLAGSYNEQFF.

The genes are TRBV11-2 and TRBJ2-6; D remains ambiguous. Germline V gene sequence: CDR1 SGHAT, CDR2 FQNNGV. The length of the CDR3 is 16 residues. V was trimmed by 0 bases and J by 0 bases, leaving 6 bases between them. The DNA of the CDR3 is TGTGCCAGCAGCTTAGATCTGTACTCTGGGGCCAACGTCCTGACTTTC. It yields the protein CASSLDLYSGANVLTF.

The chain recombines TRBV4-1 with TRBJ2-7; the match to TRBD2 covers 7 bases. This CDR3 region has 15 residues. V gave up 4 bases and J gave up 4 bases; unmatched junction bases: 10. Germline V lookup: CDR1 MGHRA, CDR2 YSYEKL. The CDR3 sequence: CASSRSSGAYYEQYF. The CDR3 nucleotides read TGCGCCAGCAGCCGCTCTAGCGGAGCGTATTACGAGCAGTACTTC.

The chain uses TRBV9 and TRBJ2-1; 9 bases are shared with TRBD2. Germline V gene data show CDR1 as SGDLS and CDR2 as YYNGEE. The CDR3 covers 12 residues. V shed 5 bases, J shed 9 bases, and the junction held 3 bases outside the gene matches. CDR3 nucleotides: TGTGCCAGCAGGCGGGAGGGGGGTGAGCAGTTCTTC. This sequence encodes CASRREGGEQFF.

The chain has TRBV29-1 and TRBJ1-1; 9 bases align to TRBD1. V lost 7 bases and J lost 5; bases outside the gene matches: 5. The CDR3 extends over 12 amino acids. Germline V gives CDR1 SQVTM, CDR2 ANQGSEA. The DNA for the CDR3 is TGCAGCGCTCCGACAGGGGGAACTGAAGCTTTCTTT. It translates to CSAPTGGTEAFF.

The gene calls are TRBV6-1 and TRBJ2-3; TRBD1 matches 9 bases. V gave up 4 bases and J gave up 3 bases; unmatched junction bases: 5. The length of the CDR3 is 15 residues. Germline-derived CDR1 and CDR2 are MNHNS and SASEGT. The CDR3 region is CASSARDRETDTQYF. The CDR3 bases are TGTGCCAGCAGTGCCCGGGACAGGGAGACAGATACGCAGTATTTT.

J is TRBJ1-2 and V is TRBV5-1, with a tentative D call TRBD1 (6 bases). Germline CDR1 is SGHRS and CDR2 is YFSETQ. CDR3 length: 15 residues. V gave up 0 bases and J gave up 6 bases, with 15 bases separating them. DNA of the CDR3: TGCGCCAGCAGCTTGGACGGGGGGCGAAATAATGGCTACACCTTC. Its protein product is CASSLDGGRNNGYTF.

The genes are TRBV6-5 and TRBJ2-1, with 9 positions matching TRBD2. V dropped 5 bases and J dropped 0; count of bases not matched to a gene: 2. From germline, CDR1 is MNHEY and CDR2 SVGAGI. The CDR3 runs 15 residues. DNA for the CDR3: TGTGCCAGCAGTCCTAGCGGGACCTCCTACAATGAGCAGTTCTTC. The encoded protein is CASSPSGTSYNEQFF.

The CDR3: CASSSIAGTGGEQYF. The CDR3 nucleotides read TGTGCCAGCAGTTCCATTGCCGGGACAGGGGGTGAGCAGTACTTC. The chain carries TRBV6-5 and TRBJ2-7, with TRBD1 matching over 11 bases. The CDR3 loop spans 15 amino acids. The V gene's germline CDR1 is MNHEY and CDR2 SVGAGI. Trimming at V came to 4 bases and at J to 7 bases, leaving 9 bases not matched to a gene.

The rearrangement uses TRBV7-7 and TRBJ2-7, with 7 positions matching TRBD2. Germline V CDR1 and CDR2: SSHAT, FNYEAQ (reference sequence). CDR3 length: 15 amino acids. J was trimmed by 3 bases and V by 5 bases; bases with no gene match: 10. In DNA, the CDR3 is TGTGCCAGCAGCCTTCATGGGACTACTGACTACGAGCAGTACTTC. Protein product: CASSLHGTTDYEQYF.

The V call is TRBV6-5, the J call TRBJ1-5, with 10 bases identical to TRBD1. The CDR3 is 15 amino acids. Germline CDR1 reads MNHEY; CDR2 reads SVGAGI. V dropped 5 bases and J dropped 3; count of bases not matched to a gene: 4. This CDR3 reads CASSRTGGFNQPQHF. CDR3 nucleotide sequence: TGTGCCAGCAGTCGGACAGGGGGTTTCAATCAGCCCCAGCATTTT.

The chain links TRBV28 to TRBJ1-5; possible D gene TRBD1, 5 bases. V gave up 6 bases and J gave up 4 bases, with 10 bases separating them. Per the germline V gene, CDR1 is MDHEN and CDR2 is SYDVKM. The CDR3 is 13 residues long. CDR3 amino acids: CASSNRFNQPQHF. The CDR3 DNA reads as TGTGCCAGCAGCAACAGGTTTAATCAGCCCCAGCATTTT. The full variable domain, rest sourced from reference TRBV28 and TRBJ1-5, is DVKVTQSSRYLVKRTGEKVFLECVQDMDHENMFWYRQDPGLGLRLIYFSYDVKMKEKGDIPEGYSVSREKKERFSLILESASTNQTSMYLCASSNRFNQPQHFGDGTRLSIL.

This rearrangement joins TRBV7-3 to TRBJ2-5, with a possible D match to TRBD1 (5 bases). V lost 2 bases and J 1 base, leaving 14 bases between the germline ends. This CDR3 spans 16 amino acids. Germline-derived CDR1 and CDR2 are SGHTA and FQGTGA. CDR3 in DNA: TGTGCCAGCAGCTTACAGCCAGACAGCACCCAAGAGACCCAGTACTTC. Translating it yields CASSLQPDSTQETQYF.

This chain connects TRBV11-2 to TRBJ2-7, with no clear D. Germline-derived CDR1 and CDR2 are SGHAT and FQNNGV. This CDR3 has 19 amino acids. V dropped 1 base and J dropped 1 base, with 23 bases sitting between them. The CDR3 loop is CASSLVGVFGTAFSYEQYF. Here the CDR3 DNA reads TGTGCCAGCAGCTTAGTCGGCGTTTTTGGTACAGCCTTTTCCTACGAGCAGTACTTC. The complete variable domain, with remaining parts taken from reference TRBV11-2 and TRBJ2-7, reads EAGVAQSPRYKIIEKRQSVAFWCNPISGHATLYWYQQILGQGPKLLIQFQNNGVVDDSQLPKDRFSAERLKGVDSTLKIQPAKLEDSAVYLCASSLVGVFGTAFSYEQYFGPGTRLTVT.

CDR3 loop: CASSFGTLQETQYF. The CDR3 region has the DNA TGTGCCAGCAGCTTCGGGACTTTGCAAGAGACCCAGTACTTC. The chain uses TRBV7-2 and TRBJ2-5, with D possibly being TRBD2 (6 bases). Germline values: CDR1 SGHTA, CDR2 FQGNSA. This CDR3 is 14 amino acids long. Trimming took 3 bases from V and 2 from J, leaving 10 bases between them.

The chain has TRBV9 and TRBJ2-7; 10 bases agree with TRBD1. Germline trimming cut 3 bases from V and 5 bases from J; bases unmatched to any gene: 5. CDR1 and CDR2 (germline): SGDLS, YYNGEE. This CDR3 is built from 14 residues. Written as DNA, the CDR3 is TGTGCCAGCAGCGACCGGGACAGGGGCCACGAGCAGTACTTC. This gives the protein CASSDRDRGHEQYF.

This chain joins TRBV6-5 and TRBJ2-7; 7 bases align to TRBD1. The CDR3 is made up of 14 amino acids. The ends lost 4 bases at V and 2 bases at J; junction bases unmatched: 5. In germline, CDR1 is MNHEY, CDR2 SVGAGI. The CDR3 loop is CASSLGQRPYEQYF. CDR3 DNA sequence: TGTGCCAGCAGTTTGGGACAGCGACCCTACGAGCAGTACTTC.

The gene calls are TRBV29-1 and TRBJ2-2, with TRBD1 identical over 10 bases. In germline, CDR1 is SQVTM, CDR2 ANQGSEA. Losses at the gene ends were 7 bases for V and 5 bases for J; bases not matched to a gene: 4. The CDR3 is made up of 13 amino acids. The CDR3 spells CSGRDRGTGELFF. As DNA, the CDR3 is TGCAGCGGCCGGGACAGGGGTACCGGGGAGCTGTTTTTT.

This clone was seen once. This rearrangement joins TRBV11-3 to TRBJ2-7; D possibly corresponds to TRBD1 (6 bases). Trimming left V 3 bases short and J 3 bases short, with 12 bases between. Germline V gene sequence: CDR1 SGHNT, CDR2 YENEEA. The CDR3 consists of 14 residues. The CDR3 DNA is TGTGCCAGCAGCTTGCCCAAACAGGGCTACGAGCAGTACTTC. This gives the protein CASSLPKQGYEQYF.

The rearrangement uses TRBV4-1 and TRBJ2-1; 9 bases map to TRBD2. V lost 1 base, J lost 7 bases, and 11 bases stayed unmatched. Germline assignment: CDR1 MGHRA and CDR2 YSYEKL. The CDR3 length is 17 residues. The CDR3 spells CASSQGLELAGVNEQFF. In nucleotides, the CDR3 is TGCGCCAGCAGCCAAGGTTTGGAACTAGCGGGTGTTAATGAGCAGTTCTTC.

CDR3 sequence (DNA): TGTGCCAGCAGCTCGGGACTAGCGGGAGAAGAGACCCAGTACTTC. Translating it yields CASSSGLAGEETQYF. The J gene is TRBJ2-5, the V gene TRBV7-2; 14 bases are shared with TRBD2. CDR3 size: 15 residues. Trimming removed 4 bases from V and 3 bases from J; junction bases left unmatched: 1. Germline V gene data show CDR1 as SGHTA and CDR2 as FQGNSA. Full variable domain (missing parts from reference TRBV7-2 and TRBJ2-5): GAGVSQSPSNKVTEKGKDVELRCDPISGHTALYWYRQSLGQGLEFLIYFQGNSAPDKSGLPSDRFSAERTGGSVSTLTIQRTQQEDSAVYLCASSSGLAGEETQYFGPGTRLLVL.

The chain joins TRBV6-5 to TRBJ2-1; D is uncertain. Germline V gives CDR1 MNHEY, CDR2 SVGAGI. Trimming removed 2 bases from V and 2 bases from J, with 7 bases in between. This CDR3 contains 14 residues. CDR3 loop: CASSYEQPYNEQFF. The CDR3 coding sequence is TGTGCCAGCAGTTACGAACAGCCCTACAATGAGCAGTTCTTC.

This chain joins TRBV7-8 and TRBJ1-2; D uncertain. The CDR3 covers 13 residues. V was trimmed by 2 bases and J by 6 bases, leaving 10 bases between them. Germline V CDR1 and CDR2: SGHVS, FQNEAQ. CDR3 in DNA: TGTGCCAGCAGCTTACGGGGTTGGGATGGCTACACCTTC. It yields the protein CASSLRGWDGYTF.